This T cell receptor beta chain came from a study of T cell responses to AZD1222 COVID-19 vaccine. Study observations and caveats: Spike-wide coverage was observed for vaccine-associated CD4 TCRs, with dominant responses at 160-218 and 743-854.

V was clipped by 4 bases and J by 2 bases; unmatched bases: 2. Germline V CDR1 and CDR2: KGHDR, SFDVKD. The CDR3 contains 14 residues. Turning to this clone: The target antigen is unknown.

Measured with immunoSEQ multiplex PCR; TCRdb has only the in-frame clones, and not every one. Among 160,000 or so clones listed, around 87% were seen once. The sequencing here drew on peripheral blood, taken 28 days after the second AZD1222 dose. The origin of this receptor is an adult who received the AZD1222 COVID-19 vaccine. The chain employs TRBV24-1 and TRBJ2-7, with 9 bases fitting TRBD1. The DNA of the CDR3 is TGTGCCACCAGTGACGGACAGGGGACCTACGAGCAGTACTTC. This translates into CATSDGQGTYEQYF.